This TCR beta chain derives from a study of graft-versus-host responses after intestinal transplantation. About the study: Grafts that recipients had were multivisceral, liver-intestinal, or isolated intestinal transplants. Anti-thymocyte globulin induction, then tacrolimus and steroids for about three years, went to all recipients.

This CDR3 is built from 15 residues. Germline CDR1 and CDR2: SGHRS and YFSETQ. The trim removed 3 bases at V and 7 bases at J, leaving 3 bases unmatched. Libraries were prepared by immunoSEQ multiplex PCR; TCRdb keeps only in-frame clonotypes and omits some of them. The table shows 60,000 to 75,000 clones, with 89% occurring only once. Points on this clone: Its antigen is unknown.

Study-wide points: Recipient marrow held GvH clones, some first seen in ileum or blood. Graft-versus-host to host-versus-graft clonal ratios in allografts were high in patients with graft-donor T cell macrochimerism.

J is TRBJ2-1 and V is TRBV5-1; 14 bases align to TRBD2. This TCR came from a human donor who received an intestinal transplant. The material was unstimulated CD8+ T cells sorted from spleen or lymph node cells, obtained before intestinal transplant. The CDR3 DNA sequence: TGCGCCAGCAGCTGGACTAGCGGGAGGTTTAATGAGCAGTTCTTC. It specifies CASSWTSGRFNEQFF.